These 31 T cell receptor beta chains were sequenced from one sample in a study of tissue T cells after allogeneic stem cell transplantation. Time point noted: mouse harvest day 7 after allogeneic transplant. Each mouse received 10^7 T-cell-depleted marrow cells plus 10^6 splenic CD5+ T cells by tail vein. Libraries were prepared by immunoSEQ multiplex PCR; TCRdb keeps only in-frame clonotypes and omits some of them. Here the sample spans around 7,000 clones, 45% to 65% being singletons. The sample consisted of gut tissue. The receptors originated from a female BALB/c mouse given C57BL/6 T cells with graft-versus-host disease after an allogeneic hematopoietic cell transplant.

With regard to this clone: Here the gene names and germline are mouse. Read sequence stops 1 residue before the CDR3 end, and the germline J gene provides the missing end. This chain uses TRBV12-2 with TRBJ2-5, with D perhaps TRBD2 (6 bases). The V and J ends lost 2 bases and 3 bases respectively, with 8 bases between them. This CDR3 contains 13 residues. Germline-derived CDR1 and CDR2 are SGHLS and HYDKME. CDR3 sequence: CASSPGGQDTQYF. The sequenced CDR3 bases are TGTGCCAGCTCTCCGGGGGGTCAAGACACCCAGTAC.

Details on this clone: Any gene name here is a mouse gene name. The CDR3 end falls 1 residue outside the read, so it is completed with the germline J gene. The chain is built from TRBV13-2 and TRBJ1-1, with unresolved D. The CDR3 contains 10 residues. Trimming pared 5 bases from V and 8 bases from J, leaving 7 bases between. CDR1 and CDR2 from the germline V gene are NNHNN and SYGAGS (reference sequence). CDR3 sequence reads: CASGHNEVFF. Incomplete CDR3 DNA: TGTGCCAGCGGGCACAACGAAGTCTTC.

On this clone itself: The gene names given are mouse names. The DNA ends 1 residue before the CDR3 does, and the rest of the CDR3 is filled in from the germline J gene. This chain links TRBV12-2 with TRBJ2-4, with D possibly matching TRBD2 (7 bases). The CDR3 totals 14 residues. The V end lost 0 bases, the J end lost 3 bases, and 9 bases lay between the germline ends. Germline V CDR1 and CDR2: SGHLS, HYDKME. The CDR3 protein is CASSLEGGQNTLYF. CDR3 DNA (partial): TGTGCCAGCTCTCTCGAGGGGGGGCAAAACACCTTGTAC.

With respect to this clone: Gene names and germline refer to mouse. The CDR3 end lies 1 residue beyond the end of the read and is filled in from the germline J gene. The chain combines TRBV23 with TRBJ2-7; the table calls TRBD1, which could not be checked here. Per the germline V gene, CDR1 is KGHTA and CDR2 is FQNQQP. CDR3 length equals 13 residues. The CDR3 reads CSSSPRDIYEQYF. The DNA read from the CDR3 is TGCTCCAGCAGTCCTCGGGACATCTATGAACAGTAC.

Concerning this clone itself: Gene names are mouse gene names. The CDR3 end is not reached by the read, which stops 1 residue before it; the germline J gene fills it in. The chain joins TRBV12-2 to TRBJ2-4; D call uncertain. Germline CDR1 SGHLS, CDR2 HYDKME. The ends were cut back, 3 bases at V and 7 bases at J, with 7 bases in the middle. This CDR3 is 11 amino acids long. The CDR3 sequence is CASSRGDTLYF. The CDR3 bases that were read are TGTGCCAGCTCTAGAGGAGACACCTTGTAC. Complete variable domain (other parts from reference TRBV12-2 and TRBJ2-4): NSGVVQSPRYIIKGKGERSILKCIPISGHLSVAWYQQTQGQELKFFIQHYDKMERDKGNLPSRFSVQQFDDYHSEMNMSALELEDSAVYFCASSRGDTLYFGAGTRLSVL.

This clone came up a few times. Gene names and germline refer to mouse. Read sequence stops 1 residue before the CDR3 end, and the germline J gene provides the missing end. V usage is TRBV26 and J usage is TRBJ2-7; D may be TRBD2 (6 bases). The length of the CDR3 is 15 residues. V was cut by 4 bases and J by 0 bases, with 13 bases left in between. In germline, CDR1 is KGHPV, CDR2 FQNQEV (reference sequence). The covered CDR3 bases are TGTGCCAGCAGTCCCCGCTTGGGGGACTCCTATGAACAGTAC. This codes for CASSPRLGDSYEQY. The whole CDR3 sequence reads CASSPRLGDSYEQYF. Using reference TRBV26 and TRBJ2-7 for the parts outside the CDR3, the full variable domain is NSKVIQTPRYLVKGQGQKAKMRCIPEKGHPVVFWYQQNKNNEFKFLINFQNQEVLQQIDMTEKRFSAECPSNSPCSLEIQSSEAGDSALYLCASSPRLGDSYEQYFGPGTRLTVL.

Concerning this clone itself: Mouse names are used for the genes. The CDR3 extends 1 residue past the end of the read, so its final part is completed from the germline J gene. The chain uses TRBV26 and TRBJ1-2; the match to TRBD1 covers 10 bases. There are 14 residues in the CDR3. The germline V gene encodes CDR1 KGHPV and CDR2 FQNQEV (reference sequence). J lost 4 bases, V lost 1 base, and 0 bases had no gene match. CDR3 DNA (partial): TGTGCCAGCAGTCTGTGGGACAGGGGCTCCGACTACACC. Protein product: CASSLWDRGSDYT. In full, the CDR3 reads CASSLWDRGSDYTF.

Of note for this clone: Genes and germline are mouse. The CDR3 end is not reached by the read, which stops 1 residue before it; the germline J gene fills it in. The V and J genes are TRBV26 and TRBJ2-4, with no clear D. Trimming cost V 3 bases and J 2 bases, with 3 bases left between them. The germline CDR1 and CDR2 sequences are KGHPV and FQNQEV (reference sequence). The CDR3 has 12 residues. CDR3 residues: CASSLFQNTLYF. CDR3 DNA, as far as it was read: TGTGCCAGCAGTCTCTTTCAAAACACCTTGTAC.

As regards this clone: Genes here carry mouse names. The CDR3 goes on 1 residue after the read ends, and that part is filled in from the germline J gene. The chain couples TRBV13-2 to TRBJ2-5, with TRBD2 matching 13 bases. Looked up from germline, CDR1 is NNHNN and CDR2 is SYGAGS (reference sequence). The V segment lost 1 base and the J segment 5 bases; nucleotides outside the gene matches: 4. CDR3 length: 16 residues. The sequenced part of the CDR3 DNA is TGTGCCAGCGGTGATCTGGACTGGGGGGGCTTAGACACCCAGTAC. The encoded protein is CASGDLDWGGLDTQY. The full-length CDR3 reads as CASGDLDWGGLDTQYF.

In the case of this clone: Gene names and germline match the mouse. The sequence runs out 1 residue before the end of the CDR3; the remainder is reconstructed from the germline J gene. The chain combines TRBV26 with TRBJ2-5; D might be TRBD1 (6 bases). This CDR3 has 14 amino acids. Germline V CDR1 and CDR2: KGHPV, FQNQEV (reference sequence). Trimming shortened V by 2 bases and J by 2 bases, and 8 bases separated the two germline ends. CDR3 sequence: CASSLTTGQDTQYF. The sequenced part of the CDR3 DNA is TGTGCCAGCAGTCTGACGACAGGCCAAGACACCCAGTAC.

As to this clone: Gene names are mouse gene names. The sequenced fragment ends 1 residue before the CDR3 boundary, so the rest is inferred from the germline J gene. The genes are TRBV1 and TRBJ1-1, with unresolved D. Trimming left V 1 base short and J 1 base short, with 4 bases between. Germline V lookup: CDR1 NSQYPW, CDR2 LRSPGD (reference sequence). The CDR3 extends over 13 amino acids. Partial CDR3 DNA: TGCACCTGCAGTGCAGGGGAAAACACAGAAGTCTTC. Amino acids: CTCSAGENTEVF. The entire CDR3 sequence reads CTCSAGENTEVFF.

As regards this clone: Germline and genes here are mouse. The read terminates 1 residue before the CDR3 end, so the remaining end is supplied by the germline J gene. This chain connects TRBV14 to TRBJ2-4; possibly TRBD1 for D (6 bases). The V gene's germline CDR1 is SGHDT and CDR2 FRDEAV. Trimming left V 4 bases short and J 5 bases short, with 8 bases between. This CDR3 comprises 12 residues. The chain's CDR3 is CASSLQGNTLYF. CDR3 DNA, as far as it was read: TGTGCCAGCAGTCTACAGGGAAACACCTTGTAC.

Notes on this clone: Genes here carry mouse names. The sequenced fragment ends 1 residue before the CDR3 boundary, so the rest is inferred from the germline J gene. This rearrangement joins TRBV20 to TRBJ1-1; TRBD1 matches at 8 bases. CDR3 size: 13 residues. After removal of 6 bases from V and 0 bases from J, the junction contained 3 bases not matched to a gene. Germline CDR1 reads GFQATS; CDR2 reads STVNSAI. The CDR3 region is CGALGQANTEVFF. The covered CDR3 bases are TGTGGTGCCCTGGGACAGGCAAACACAGAAGTCTTC.

This clone occurred a few times. Mouse gene names apply. Read coverage stops 1 residue before the CDR3 terminus; the germline J gene supplies the remainder. The chain couples TRBV23 to TRBJ2-2; TRBD1 is the table's D call and was not checked against the DNA. CDR3 length: 15 amino acids. Germline CDR1 reads KGHTA; CDR2 reads FQNQQP. This chain's CDR3 is CSSSQSGGTTGQLYF. CDR3 bases read: TGCTCCAGCAGTCAATCAGGGGGTACCACCGGGCAGCTCTAC.

Worth noting for this clone: Each gene name is a mouse one. The read stops 1 residue short of the end of the CDR3; the missing end is completed from the germline J gene. J is TRBJ2-5 and V is TRBV17, with 12 positions matching TRBD1. The CDR3 consists of 15 residues. Germline loops: CDR1 MNHDT, CDR2 YYDKIL. Trimming at V came to 3 bases and at J to 5 bases, leaving 3 bases not matched to a gene. The CDR3 spells CASSRRDRGPDTQYF. The DNA read from the CDR3 is TGTGCTAGCAGTAGGCGGGACAGGGGGCCAGACACCCAGTAC.

To note about this clone: Gene names are mouse gene names. The CDR3 extends 1 residue past the end of the read, so its final part is completed from the germline J gene. V usage is TRBV26 and J usage is TRBJ1-1; no clear D. The CDR3 sequence is 13 residues long. The V and J ends lost 3 bases and 0 bases respectively, with 5 bases between them. Germline V gene data show CDR1 as KGHPV and CDR2 as FQNQEV (reference sequence). The part of the CDR3 DNA that was read is TGTGCCAGCAGTCTTATTGCAAACACAGAAGTCTTC. Translation: CASSLIANTEVF. The whole CDR3 sequence is CASSLIANTEVFF.

As to this clone: Mouse germline and gene names are used. Sequencing ends 1 residue short of the CDR3 end; the germline J gene provides the rest. The V and J genes are TRBV13-3 and TRBJ2-2; D is possibly TRBD1 (5 bases). With 5 bases removed from V and 3 bases from J, the gap between germline ends came to 11 bases. CDR1 is NNHDY and CDR2 is SYVADS in the germline V gene. The CDR3 contains 14 residues. This CDR3 is CASSMEGYTGQLYF. CDR3 bases read: TGTGCCAGCAGCATGGAGGGGTACACCGGGCAGCTCTAC. Complete variable domain (other parts from reference TRBV13-3 and TRBJ2-2): EAAVTQSPRSKVAVTGGKVTLSCHQTNNHDYMYWYRQDTGHGLRLIHYSYVADSTEKGDIPDGYKASRPSQENFSLILELASLSQTAVYFCASSMEGYTGQLYFGEGSKLTVL.

This clone was seen only a few times. Germline and genes here are mouse. The read gets to within 1 residue of the CDR3 end, and the germline J gene fills in the rest. The genes are TRBV26 and TRBJ1-4; D may be TRBD1 (5 bases). V lost 6 bases to trimming and J lost 0 bases, with 14 bases between them. CDR1 is KGHPV, CDR2 FQNQEV, per germline (reference sequence). This CDR3 contains 16 residues. The DNA read from the CDR3 is TGTGCCAGCAGCCCCGGACAAAAAATTTCCAACGAAAGATTATTT. This gives the protein CASSPGQKISNERLF. The CDR3 reads in full as CASSPGQKISNERLFF.

As for this clone: Any gene name here is a mouse gene name. The read terminates 1 residue before the CDR3 end, so the remaining end is supplied by the germline J gene. The rearrangement joins TRBV16 to TRBJ2-1, with D perhaps given as TRBD1 or TRBD2 (5 bases each). Trimming pared 1 base from V and 6 bases from J, leaving 10 bases between. Germline-derived CDR1 and CDR2 are SGHSA and FRNQAP. This CDR3 region has 14 residues. The DNA read from the CDR3 is TGTGCAAGCAGCTTAGGAGGGGCGCTTGCTGAGCAGTTC. It is translated as CASSLGGALAEQF. The whole CDR3 sequence is CASSLGGALAEQFF.

For this clone: All gene names here are mouse names. Read data end 1 residue before the CDR3 end; the end is taken from the germline J gene. V gene TRBV23 combines with J gene TRBJ2-2. The CDR3 is 11 residues long. CDR1 and CDR2 (germline): KGHTA, FQNQQP. The part of the CDR3 DNA that was read is TGCTCCAGCGGAAACACCGGGCAGCTCTAC. This codes for CSSGNTGQLY. The full-length CDR3 reads as CSSGNTGQLYF.

The sample holds a few counts of this clone. Genes here carry mouse names. Coverage ceases 1 residue before the CDR3 finishes, and the germline J gene fills in the end. This sample also contains other DNA sequences that code for the same CDR3. The rearrangement uses TRBV26 and TRBJ2-2; TRBD1 or TRBD2 may be the D gene (6 bases each). This CDR3 region has 14 residues. Germline V CDR1 and CDR2: KGHPV, FQNQEV (reference sequence). Trimming took 4 bases from V and 2 from J, leaving 8 bases between them. Incomplete CDR3 DNA: TGTGCCAGCAGTCCGGGGGCCAACACCGGGCAGCTCTAC. Translated, it gives CASSPGANTGQLY. The full-length CDR3 reads as CASSPGANTGQLYF. The full variable domain, rest sourced from reference TRBV26 and TRBJ2-2, is NSKVIQTPRYLVKGQGQKAKMRCIPEKGHPVVFWYQQNKNNEFKFLINFQNQEVLQQIDMTEKRFSAECPSNSPCSLEIQSSEAGDSALYLCASSPGANTGQLYFGEGSKLTVL.

About this clone itself: The gene names given are mouse names. The CDR3 loop is CASRSWGGPEDTQYF. CDR3 DNA (partial): TGTGCCAGCAGGTCCTGGGGGGGCCCGGAAGACACCCAGTAC. The V call is TRBV13-1, the J call TRBJ2-5; 10 nucleotides match TRBD2. The read ends 1 residue before the CDR3 terminus; that terminus is restored from the germline J gene. The V segment lost 5 bases and the J segment 4 bases; nucleotides outside the gene matches: 7. The CDR3 is 15 residues long. The germline V gene encodes CDR1 NSHNY and CDR2 SYGAGN.

This clone has just a few counts. The genes are named according to mouse. The read ends 1 residue shy of where the CDR3 ends; the end is completed using the germline J gene. This chain uses TRBV26 with TRBJ1-2; D is undetermined. The germline V gene encodes CDR1 KGHPV and CDR2 FQNQEV (reference sequence). The CDR3 is 13 residues long. V lost 4 bases to trimming and J lost 0 bases, with 6 bases between them. CDR3 region: CASSRGSNSDYTF. The CDR3 DNA, read in part, is TGTGCCAGCAGTCGGGGTTCAAACTCCGACTACACC.

On this clone: Gene names denote mouse genes. The CDR3 extends 1 residue past the end of the read, so its final part is completed from the germline J gene. The rearrangement uses TRBV15 and TRBJ2-5; 8 positions match TRBD2. With 3 bases clipped from V and 5 bases from J, the junction kept 4 bases outside the gene matches. Germline lookup yields CDR1 SGHND and CDR2 FRSKSL. CDR3 length: 14 amino acids. The CDR3 region is CASSFLGGRDTQYF. The CDR3 bases that were read are TGTGCCAGCAGTTTTCTGGGGGGACGAGACACCCAGTAC.

Worth noting for this clone: Genes and germline are mouse. From the germline J gene comes the end of the CDR3, since the read stops 1 residue before it. The rearrangement joins TRBV3 to TRBJ2-5; the match to TRBD2 covers 10 bases. Germline V gene data show CDR1 as SNHLY and CDR2 as FYNGKV (reference sequence). Trimming at V came to 6 bases and at J to 6 bases, leaving 9 bases not matched to a gene. This CDR3 region has 15 residues. The covered CDR3 bases are TGTGCCAGCAGACGTCACTGGGGGGGAATGGACACCCAGTAC. Its protein product is CASRRHWGGMDTQY. The full CDR3 is CASRRHWGGMDTQYF.

Concerning this clone: Mouse names are used for the genes. The observed sequence ends 1 residue before the CDR3 terminus, with the missing tail filled in from the germline J gene. The chain recombines TRBV13-2 with TRBJ1-1; D not certain. Germline V lookup: CDR1 NNHNN, CDR2 SYGAGS (reference sequence). This CDR3 contains 15 residues. V lost 1 base to trimming and J lost 0 bases, with 10 bases between them. CDR3 residues: CASGDLSTANTEVFF. CDR3 DNA (partial): TGTGCCAGCGGTGATCTCTCCACTGCAAACACAGAAGTCTTC.

Notes on this clone: Gene names and germline match the mouse. The sequenced fragment ends 1 residue before the CDR3 boundary, so the rest is inferred from the germline J gene. V and J are TRBV26 and TRBJ2-7; TRBD2 matches 12 bases. The junction had 1 base not matched to a gene; V was cut back by 2 bases and J by 5 bases. CDR3 size: 14 residues. CDR1 is KGHPV, CDR2 FQNQEV, per germline (reference sequence). The CDR3 sequence is CASSLRDWGDEQYF. The CDR3 bases that were read are TGTGCCAGCAGTCTGCGGGACTGGGGGGATGAACAGTAC.

About this clone itself: These gene names are mouse names. The DNA ends 1 residue before the CDR3 does, and the rest of the CDR3 is filled in from the germline J gene. The V and J genes are TRBV23 and TRBJ2-5; no check of the table's D call, TRBD2, against the DNA was made. Germline CDR1 and CDR2: KGHTA and FQNQQP. The CDR3 loop spans 15 amino acids. The CDR3 sequence is CSSSQPGGHQDTQYF. CDR3 DNA, as far as it was read: TGCTCCAGCAGTCAACCGGGGGGGCACCAAGACACCCAGTAC.

In the case of this clone: The listed genes are named as in mouse. The CDR3 end lies 1 residue beyond the end of the read and is filled in from the germline J gene. The rearrangement uses TRBV3 and TRBJ1-3; D might be TRBD1 (6 bases). Germline CDR1 reads SNHLY; CDR2 reads FYNGKV (reference sequence). Trimming stripped 2 bases from V and 10 bases from J, with 9 bases between. This CDR3 is 12 amino acids long. The sequenced CDR3 bases are TGTGCCAGCAGCTTATGGACAGACACGCTCTAT. This translates into CASSLWTDTLY. In full, the CDR3 is CASSLWTDTLYF. Full variable domain (rest looked up from reference TRBV3 and TRBJ1-3): GPKVLQIPSHQIIDMGQMVTLNCDPVSNHLYFYWYKQILGQQMEFLVNFYNGKVMEKSKLFKDQFSVERPDGSYFTLKIQPTALEDSAVYFCASSLWTDTLYFGEGSRLIVV.

Comments on this clone: The listed genes are named as in mouse. Read data end 1 residue before the CDR3 end; the end is taken from the germline J gene. V is TRBV26 and J is TRBJ1-2; D is unresolved. Germline CDR1 is KGHPV and CDR2 is FQNQEV (reference sequence). V lost 4 bases and J lost 0, with 3 bases in between. This CDR3 comprises 12 residues. The CDR3 loop is CASSRTNSDYTF. The sequenced part of the CDR3 DNA is TGTGCCAGCAGTCGAACAAACTCCGACTACACC. Full variable domain (remainder filled in from reference TRBV26 and TRBJ1-2): NSKVIQTPRYLVKGQGQKAKMRCIPEKGHPVVFWYQQNKNNEFKFLINFQNQEVLQQIDMTEKRFSAECPSNSPCSLEIQSSEAGDSALYLCASSRTNSDYTFGSGTRLLVI.

Concerning this clone: Gene names refer to mouse genes. The read ends 1 residue before the CDR3 terminus; that terminus is restored from the germline J gene. The chain links TRBV26 to TRBJ2-1; D not resolved. CDR3 size: 15 residues. The germline V and J ends were trimmed by 6 bases and 0 bases, with 12 bases remaining between them. Germline CDR1 KGHPV, CDR2 FQNQEV (reference sequence). The CDR3 loop reads CASRQTSYNYAEQFF. Partial CDR3 DNA: TGTGCCAGCAGGCAGACAAGTTATAACTATGCTGAGCAGTTC.